Reported below is one T cell receptor (beta chain). The data belong to a study of T cell responses to AZD1222 COVID-19 vaccine. V lost 2 bases and J lost 5; bases outside the gene matches: 4. CDR1 is LGHNT, CDR2 FRNRAP, per germline. CDR3 length: 14 residues. Some clones are missing from TCRdb's copy, which holds only in-frame ones; the method was immunoSEQ multiplex PCR. Of 100,000 to 150,000 clones listed, 80% to 90% are singletons. The receptor was derived from an adult in good health. The specimen was peripheral blood, collected on day 0 of AZD1222 vaccination. The rearrangement links TRBV12-5 to TRBJ2-5; 8 bases are shared with TRBD2. The CDR3 DNA is TGTGCTAGTGGTTTGTCCGGGGGGGCGGAGACCCAGTACTTC. It specifies CASGLSGGAETQYF.